The 2 T cell receptor beta chains below come from one sample, sequenced in a study of OX40 agonist ivuxolimab in advanced cancers. Assay: immunoSEQ multiplex PCR; the TCRdb copy retains only in-frame clones and omits some. The sample has 60,000 or so clones; 86% are singletons. The specimen comprised CD4+ or CD8+ T cells sorted from blood, sampled in a trial of the OX40 agonist ivuxolimab. These receptor sequences come from an adult with an advanced solid tumor such as melanoma, head and neck, liver or kidney cancer.

This chain links TRBV21-1 with TRBJ2-2; TRBD2 is the table's D call and was not checked against the DNA. TRBV21-1 is deemed a pseudogene. This CDR3 comprises 18 residues. The CDR3 DNA sequence: TGTGCCAGCAGCAACCGGACCCACCCCGGGAGGGACACCGGGGAGCTGTTTTTT. This gives the protein CASSNRTHPGRDTGELFF.

The chain uses TRBV5-1 and TRBJ2-7, with 12 nucleotides matching TRBD1. CDR3 length: 15 amino acids. CDR1 is SGHRS, CDR2 YFSETQ, per germline. The J segment lost 5 bases and the V segment lost 0 bases, leaving 3 bases of the junction unmatched. The CDR3 protein is CASSLAGTGGHEQYF. The CDR3 region has the DNA TGCGCCAGCAGCTTGGCCGGGACAGGGGGCCACGAGCAGTACTTC. Full variable domain (rest looked up from reference TRBV5-1 and TRBJ2-7): KAGVTQTPRYLIKTRGQQVTLSCSPISGHRSVSWYQQTPGQGLQFLFEYFSETQRNKGNFPGRFSGRQFSNSRSEMNVSTLELGDSALYLCASSLAGTGGHEQYFGPGTRLTVT.